Listed below are T cell receptor beta chains from one sample, sequenced in a study of metastatic and nonmetastatic thyroid tumors. Using MiXCR, TCRdb reanalyzed the PCR reads. The repertoire holds roughly 70,000 clones, with 15% to 20% as singletons. Sequencing was done on a sample of blood. The receptor set was obtained from a female donor with papillary thyroid cancer or a benign thyroid nodule (not recorded which). Some clones in this sample may be carry-over from other donors' samples. Both conserved end residues are part of each CDR3. The D gene is left open where the match is weak. Expanded clones are given a class, and other clones once, few, many or no size at all.

j_call d_call clone_size v_call cdr3_length cdr3_nt cdr3_aa
TRBJ1-5 TRBD1 . TRBV6-1 16 TGTGCCAGCCAGAGAAGAGCCGGGACAGGGGGGGAGCCCCAGCATTTT CASQRRAGTGGEPQHF
TRBJ2-3 TRBD2 many TRBV20-1 15 TGCAGTGGCCCGGGACTAGCGGTTAGCACAGATACGCAGTATTTT CSGPGLAVSTDTQYF
TRBJ2-7 TRBD2 many TRBV30 15 TGTGCCTGGAGAGGGGGACTAGCAAACGCCTACGAGCAGTACTTC CAWRGGLANAYEQYF
TRBJ2-7 . . TRBV19 15 TGTGCCAGTAGTCGTTGGGGACATGGGACCTACGATCAGTACTTC CASSRWGHGTYDQYF
TRBJ1-6 . . TRBV7-6 15 TGTGTCAGCAGCTTAAATCGGGGGAGGAATTCACCCCTCCACTTT CVSSLNRGRNSPLHF
TRBJ1-5 TRBD1 many TRBV24-1 15 TGTGCCACCAGTGAAGGGACAGGGGAGCATCAGCCCCAGCATTTT CATSEGTGEHQPQHF
TRBJ1-2 . many TRBV5-5 15 TGTGCCAGCAGCTTGGCCGCGGGAACTATTGATGGCTACACCTTC CASSLAAGTIDGYTF
TRBJ2-2 TRBD1 many TRBV11-2 17 TGTGCCAGCAGCTCGCAGCAGGGGGCAGAGAACACCGGGGAGCTGTTTTTT CASSSQQGAENTGELFF
TRBJ2-5 . many TRBV4-1 18 TGCGCCAGCAGCCACCGCGCGGGGGCGACTTTCGGTCGGGAGACCCAGTACTTC CASSHRAGATFGRETQYF
TRBJ2-1 TRBD2 . TRBV20-1 16 TGCAGTGCTATGGGGACTAGCGGTAACTCCTACAATGAGCAGTTCTTC CSAMGTSGNSYNEQFF
TRBJ2-2 TRBD2 many TRBV4-2 16 TGTGCCAGCAGCCAAGGGGGCGGGAGGAACACCGGGGAGCTGTTTTTT CASSQGGGRNTGELFF
TRBJ1-6 . many TRBV28 15 TGTGCCAGCAGTTCCCCGCCAGACTATAATTCACCCCTCCACTTT CASSSPPDYNSPLHF
TRBJ2-7 TRBD2 many TRBV18 18 TGTGCCAGCTCACCGTCCACGGGGCTAGCGGGAGGTTCCTACGAGCAGTACTTC CASSPSTGLAGGSYEQYF
TRBJ2-7 TRBD1 many TRBV29-1 15 TGCAGCGTTGAAGTAACAGGGGAACTCTCCTACGAGCAGTACTTC CSVEVTGELSYEQYF
TRBJ2-7 . few TRBV6-1 13 TGTGCCAGCAGGCCGGGGTCAAAGCACGAGCAGTACTTC CASRPGSKHEQYF
TRBJ1-1 . . TRBV6-2/TRBV6-3 17 TGTGCCAGCAGTTACCACCTTTGGGGGAGGGAGTACACTGAAGCTTTCTTT CASSYHLWGREYTEAFF
TRBJ2-2 TRBD2 . TRBV20-1 16 TGCAGTGCTAGTGTGGTGGGAGGGAGCCGTGGCGGGGAGCTGTTTTTT CSASVVGGSRGGELFF
TRBJ1-3 . many TRBV3-1 12 TGTGCCAGCAGCCAAGCAGGCGCTGACATATATTTT CASSQAGADIYF
TRBJ2-1 TRBD1 many TRBV9 15 TGTGCCAGCAGTCGTGGACAGGGCTCCTACAATGAGCAGTTCTTC CASSRGQGSYNEQFF
TRBJ2-7 . . TRBV2 13 TGTGCCAGCAGTGAAAGGGCACAAGGCGAGCAGTACTTC CASSERAQGEQYF
TRBJ2-7 . many TRBV6-5 15 TGTGCCAGCAGTTACGGTACGGGTAGCTCCTACGAGCAGTACTTC CASSYGTGSSYEQYF
TRBJ1-5 . . TRBV30 13 TGTGCCTGGAGTGTACGGAGCGCTCAGCCCCAGCATTTT CAWSVRSAQPQHF
TRBJ1-1 . . TRBV30 13 TGTGCCTGGAGTTATGGCAGGGGCACTGAAGCTTTCTTT CAWSYGRGTEAFF
TRBJ1-2 TRBD1 . TRBV11-1 16 TGTGCCAGCAGCCAAACAGGGACAGGGGGCGGCTATGGCTACACCTTC CASSQTGTGGGYGYTF
TRBJ2-1 TRBD2 many TRBV7-8 16 TGTGCCAGCAGCTTCGGACTAGCTGACTCCTACAATGAGCAGTTCTTC CASSFGLADSYNEQFF
TRBJ2-3 TRBD2 . TRBV11-2 18 TGTGCCAACGGCCGCGACTTTAGCGGGAGAGGGGCGAGAGATACGCAGTATTTT CANGRDFSGRGARDTQYF
TRBJ2-2 TRBD1 . TRBV7-9 15 TGTGCCAGCAGCCCAGACAGGGGGCGGACCGGGGAGCTGTTTTTT CASSPDRGRTGELFF
TRBJ2-1 . . TRBV20-1 12 TGCAGTGCTTATGCTAGGGGGTCTGAGCAGTTCTTC CSAYARGSEQFF
TRBJ1-5 . many TRBV20-1 11 TGCAGTGCCCGGAGCAATCAGCCCCAGCATTTT CSARSNQPQHF
TRBJ2-7 . many TRBV10-1 13 TGCGCCAGCTACCCCGAGGGGGAATACGAGCAGTACTTC CASYPEGEYEQYF
TRBJ2-7 . many TRBV5-1 15 TGCGCCAGCAGCACCTCCGACAGGTGGGGCTACGAGCAGTACTTC CASSTSDRWGYEQYF
TRBJ1-3 . many TRBV30 13 TGTGCCGCCGAGGTCTCCTCTGGAAACACCATATATTTT CAAEVSSGNTIYF
TRBJ2-5 TRBD2 few TRBV5-4 17 TGTGCCAGCAGCCTGCGACTTAGCGGGAGGGCCGAGGAGACCCAGTACTTC CASSLRLSGRAEETQYF
TRBJ2-5 . once TRBV5-8 13 TGTGCCAGCAGCTCAGGGGATGTAGAGACCCAGTACTTC CASSSGDVETQYF
TRBJ1-1 . few TRBV6-1 13 TGTGCCAGCACGAGAGGGACGAACACTGAAGCTTTCTTT CASTRGTNTEAFF
TRBJ2-7 . many TRBV3-1 15 TGTGCCAGCAGCCTTACCATGGGGGGAGCCTACGAGCAGTACTTC CASSLTMGGAYEQYF
TRBJ2-6 TRBD2 . TRBV20-1 16 TGCAGTGCTAGAGATGCGGGGGGCGCGGGGGCCAACGTCCTGACTTTC CSARDAGGAGANVLTF
TRBJ1-5 TRBD1 many TRBV3-1 13 TGTGCCAGCAGCCGAGACAGGGTCCAGCCCCAGCATTTT CASSRDRVQPQHF
TRBJ2-1 TRBD2 many TRBV4-2 16 TGTGCCAGCAGCCAAGATGGGACTAGCGGTTACAATGAGCAGTTCTTC CASSQDGTSGYNEQFF
TRBJ2-2 . many TRBV4-1 15 TGCGCCAGCAGCCAAGATCTTGTCACCTGGGGGGAGCTGTTTTTT CASSQDLVTWGELFF